This passage covers 8 T cell receptor beta chains from one sample sequenced in a study of blood T cell repertoires in COVID-19. Produced via immunoSEQ multiplex PCR; TCRdb's table is partial and in-frame only. This table holds approximately 390,000 clones, nearly 90% found once. Sequenced input: PBMCs or T cells enriched from blood (not recorded which). The receptors stem from a woman in her thirties or forties with acute COVID-19.

This chain uses TRBV7-2 with TRBJ2-6, with D perhaps TRBD1 (6 bases). This CDR3 is 17 amino acids long. Germline V gene lookup returns CDR1 SGHTA and CDR2 FQGNSA. The V gene lost 1 base and the J gene lost 2 bases, with 12 bases spanning the gap. CDR3 loop: CASSLGYGGAGANVLTF. Written as DNA, the CDR3 is TGTGCCAGCAGCTTAGGGTATGGGGGCGCTGGGGCCAACGTCCTGACTTTC. Complete variable domain (other parts from reference TRBV7-2 and TRBJ2-6): GAGVSQSPSNKVTEKGKDVELRCDPISGHTALYWYRQSLGQGLEFLIYFQGNSAPDKSGLPSDRFSAERTGGSVSTLTIQRTQQEDSAVYLCASSLGYGGAGANVLTFGAGSRLTVL.

This clone is a singleton in its sample. CDR3 DNA sequence: TGTGCCACCAGTGATGACAGGTCAGAGACCCAGTACTTC. As protein: CATSDDRSETQYF. V gene TRBV24-1 combines with J gene TRBJ2-5; D perhaps matches TRBD1 (6 bases). V lost 3 bases, J lost 4 bases, and 8 bases lay in between. The CDR3 spans 13 residues. Germline loops: CDR1 KGHDR, CDR2 SFDVKD.

This rearrangement joins TRBV5-1 to TRBJ1-3; weak D call: TRBD1 (6 bases). Germline V gives CDR1 SGHRS, CDR2 YFSETQ. The CDR3 covers 16 residues. The germline V and J ends were trimmed by 0 bases and 2 bases, with 12 bases remaining between them. CDR3 residues: CASSLEGGQTGNTIYF. Here the CDR3 DNA reads TGCGCCAGCAGCTTGGAAGGAGGACAGACTGGAAACACCATATATTTT.

With regard to this clone: The sample contains more than one DNA sequence encoding this CDR3. The CDR3 region has the DNA TGCGCCAGCAGCCAAGATCGGGGTTACGAGCAGTACTTC. Translated: CASSQDRGYEQYF. The chain joins TRBV4-1 to TRBJ2-7; D may be TRBD2 (5 bases). Trimming pared 0 bases from V and 4 bases from J, leaving 7 bases between. The germline gives CDR1 MGHRA, CDR2 YSYEKL. CDR3 size: 13 residues.

The genes are TRBV11-2 and TRBJ2-1; possible D gene TRBD1, 5 bases. V lost 1 base, J lost 10 bases, and 17 bases lay in between. CDR3 length: 15 amino acids. Looked up from germline, CDR1 is SGHAT and CDR2 is FQNNGV. CDR3 protein: CASSLGQLGSQEQFF. CDR3 sequence (DNA): TGTGCCAGCAGCTTAGGACAGTTGGGATCACAGGAGCAGTTCTTC.

This CDR3 reads CATSKWDSYNEQFF. CDR3 nucleotides: TGTGCCACCAGCAAGTGGGACAGCTACAATGAGCAGTTCTTC. This rearrangement joins TRBV15 to TRBJ2-1, with 7 positions matching TRBD1. With V trimmed by 4 bases and J by 3 bases, 3 bases remained unmatched. The CDR3 has 14 amino acids. Germline V lookup: CDR1 LNHNV, CDR2 YYDKDF (reference sequence).

This clone came up a few times. The CDR3 sequence: CASSTTGVNTGELFF. CDR3 in DNA: TGCGCCAGCAGCACTACAGGGGTTAACACCGGGGAGCTGTTTTTT. This chain connects TRBV5-1 to TRBJ2-2; 7 bases are shared with TRBD1. J lost 2 bases, V lost 4 bases, and 5 bases had no gene match. CDR1 SGHRS and CDR2 YFSETQ come from the germline V gene. This CDR3 is 15 amino acids long.

The V gene is TRBV18, the J gene TRBJ2-5, with 10 bases lining up with TRBD1. V was clipped by 2 bases and J by 2 bases; unmatched bases: 5. The CDR3 extends over 16 amino acids. CDR1 KGHSH and CDR2 LQKENI come from the germline V gene. The CDR3 spells CASSPMGQGLQETQYF. The CDR3 region has the DNA TGTGCCAGCTCACCAATGGGACAGGGGCTACAAGAGACCCAGTACTTC.